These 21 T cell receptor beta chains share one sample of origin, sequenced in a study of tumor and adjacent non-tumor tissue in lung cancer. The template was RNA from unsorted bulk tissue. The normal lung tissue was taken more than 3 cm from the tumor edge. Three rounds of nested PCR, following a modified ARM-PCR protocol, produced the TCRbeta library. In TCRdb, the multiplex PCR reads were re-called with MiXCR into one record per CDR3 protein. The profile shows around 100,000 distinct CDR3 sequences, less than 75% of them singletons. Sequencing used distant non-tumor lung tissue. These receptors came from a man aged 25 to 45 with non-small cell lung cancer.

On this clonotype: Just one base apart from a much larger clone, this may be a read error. CDR3 protein: CSARDHRGLGNNSLLHF. The CDR3 coding sequence is TGCAGTGCTAGAGATCACAGGGGGCTAGGAAATAATTCACTCCTCCACTTT. The chain employs TRBV20-1 and TRBJ1-6, with 9 bases identical to TRBD1. Per germline, CDR1 DFQATT and CDR2 SNEGSKA (reference sequence). CDR3 length: 17 amino acids.

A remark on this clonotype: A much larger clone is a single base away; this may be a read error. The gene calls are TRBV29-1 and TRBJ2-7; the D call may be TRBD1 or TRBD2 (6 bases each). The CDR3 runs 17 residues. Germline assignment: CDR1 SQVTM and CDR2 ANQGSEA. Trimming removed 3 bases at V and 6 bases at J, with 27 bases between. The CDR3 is CSVDSPGGIGGGCEQYF. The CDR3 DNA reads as TGCAGCGTTGATTCGCCCGGCGGAATAGGGGGAGGCTGCGAGCAGTACTTC.

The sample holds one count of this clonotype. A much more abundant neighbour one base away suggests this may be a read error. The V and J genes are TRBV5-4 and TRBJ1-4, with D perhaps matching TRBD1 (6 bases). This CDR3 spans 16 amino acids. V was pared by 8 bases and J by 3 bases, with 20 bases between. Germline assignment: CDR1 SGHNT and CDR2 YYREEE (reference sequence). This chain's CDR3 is CARSPAVAGANEKLFF. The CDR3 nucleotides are TGTGCCAGGAGCCCCGCCGTGGCAGGGGCTAATGAAAAACTGTTTTTT.

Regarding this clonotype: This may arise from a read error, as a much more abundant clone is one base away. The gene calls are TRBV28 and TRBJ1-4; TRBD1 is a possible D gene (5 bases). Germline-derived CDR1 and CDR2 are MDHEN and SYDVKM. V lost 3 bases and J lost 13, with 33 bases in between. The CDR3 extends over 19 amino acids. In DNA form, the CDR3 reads TGTGCCAGCAGTTTTCCTTACACAATCACAGGACCTTTCAGCGGAAGACTGTTTTTT. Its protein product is CASSFPYTITGPFSGRLFF.

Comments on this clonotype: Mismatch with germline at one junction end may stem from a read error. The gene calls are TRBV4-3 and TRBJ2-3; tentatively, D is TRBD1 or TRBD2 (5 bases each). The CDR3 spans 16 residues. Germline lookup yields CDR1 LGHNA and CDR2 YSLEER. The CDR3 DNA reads TGCACCAGCGGCCAAGATAGCGCCGGGGCGGCAGATACGCAGTATTTT. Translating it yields CTSGQDSAGAADTQYF.

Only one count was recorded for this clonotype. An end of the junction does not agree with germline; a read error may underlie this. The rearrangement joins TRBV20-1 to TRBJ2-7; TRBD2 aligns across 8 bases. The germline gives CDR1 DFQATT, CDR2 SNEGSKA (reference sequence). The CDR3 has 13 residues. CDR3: CSGRPAGARERYF. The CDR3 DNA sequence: TGTAGTGGGAGACCAGCGGGAGCAAGGGAGCGGTACTTC.

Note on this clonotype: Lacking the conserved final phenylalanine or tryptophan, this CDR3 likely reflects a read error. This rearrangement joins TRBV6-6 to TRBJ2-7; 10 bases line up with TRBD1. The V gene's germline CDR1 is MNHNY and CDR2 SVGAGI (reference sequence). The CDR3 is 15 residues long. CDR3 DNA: TGTGCCGGCAGCCCCTCCGAGACAGGGGGCCTCGAGCAGTACTCC. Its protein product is CAGSPSETGGLEQYS.

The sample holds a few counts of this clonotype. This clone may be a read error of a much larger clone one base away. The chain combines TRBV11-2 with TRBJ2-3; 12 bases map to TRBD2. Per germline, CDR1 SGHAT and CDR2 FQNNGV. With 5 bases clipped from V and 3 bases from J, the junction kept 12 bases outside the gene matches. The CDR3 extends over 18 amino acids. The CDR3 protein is CASSHQMTSGSATDTQYF. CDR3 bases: TGTGCCAGCAGCCACCAGATGACTAGCGGGAGTGCGACAGATACGCAGTATTTT. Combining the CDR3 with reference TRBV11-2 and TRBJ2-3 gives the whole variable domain EAGVAQSPRYKIIEKRQSVAFWCNPISGHATLYWYQQILGQGPKLLIQFQNNGVVDDSQLPKDRFSAERLKGVDSTLKIQPAKLEDSAVYLCASSHQMTSGSATDTQYFGPGTRLTVL.

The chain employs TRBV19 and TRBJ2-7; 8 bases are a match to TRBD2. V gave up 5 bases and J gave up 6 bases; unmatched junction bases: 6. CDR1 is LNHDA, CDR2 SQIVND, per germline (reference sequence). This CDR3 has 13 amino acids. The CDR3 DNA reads TGTGCCAGTAGTCTGGGACTAGTCCGCGAGCAGTACTTC. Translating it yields CASSLGLVREQYF.

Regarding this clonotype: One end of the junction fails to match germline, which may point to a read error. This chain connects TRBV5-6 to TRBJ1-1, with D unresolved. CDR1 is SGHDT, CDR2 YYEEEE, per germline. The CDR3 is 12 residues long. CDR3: CASSMVGTEALF. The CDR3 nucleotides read TGTGCCAGCAGCATGGTCGGCACTGAAGCTCTCTTT.

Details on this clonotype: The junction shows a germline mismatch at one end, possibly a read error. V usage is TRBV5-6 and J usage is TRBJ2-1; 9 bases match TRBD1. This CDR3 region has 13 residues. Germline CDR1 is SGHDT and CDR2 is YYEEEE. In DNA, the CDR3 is TGTGCCAACAGCCCGGACAGGGGCAATGAGCAGTTCTTC. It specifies CANSPDRGNEQFF.

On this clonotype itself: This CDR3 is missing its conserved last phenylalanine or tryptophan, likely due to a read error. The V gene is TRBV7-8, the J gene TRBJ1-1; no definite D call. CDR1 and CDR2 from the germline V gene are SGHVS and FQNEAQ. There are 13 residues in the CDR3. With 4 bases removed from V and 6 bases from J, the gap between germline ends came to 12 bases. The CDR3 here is CASSSRPEAEAFS. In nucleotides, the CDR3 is TGTGCCAGCAGCTCGAGACCCGAAGCTGAAGCTTTCTCT.

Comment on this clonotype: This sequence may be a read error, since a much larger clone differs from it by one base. The CDR3 nucleotides read TGTGGCAGCAGCTCCGGGGGCGTTCGAGGAAATGAGCAGTTCTTC. Translation gives CGSSSGGVRGNEQFF. The chain combines TRBV6-2 or TRBV6-3 with TRBJ2-1; D may match TRBD1 or TRBD2 (6 bases each). The CDR3 is 15 amino acids. Germline-derived CDR1 and CDR2 are MNHEY and SVGEGT.

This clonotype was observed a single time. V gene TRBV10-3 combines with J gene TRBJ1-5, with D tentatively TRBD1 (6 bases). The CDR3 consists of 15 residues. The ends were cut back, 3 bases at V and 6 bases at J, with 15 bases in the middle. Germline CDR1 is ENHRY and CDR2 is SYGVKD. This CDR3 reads CAISDSGEGAQPQHF. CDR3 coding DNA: TGTGCCATCAGTGACTCAGGGGAGGGCGCTCAGCCCCAGCATTTT.

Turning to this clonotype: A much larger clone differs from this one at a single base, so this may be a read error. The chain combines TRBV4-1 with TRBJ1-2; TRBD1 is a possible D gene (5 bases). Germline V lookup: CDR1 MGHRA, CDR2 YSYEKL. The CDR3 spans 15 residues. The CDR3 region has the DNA TGCGCCAGCAGCCAAGACCCCGGACATGTCTATGGCCACACCTTC. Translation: CASSQDPGHVYGHTF.

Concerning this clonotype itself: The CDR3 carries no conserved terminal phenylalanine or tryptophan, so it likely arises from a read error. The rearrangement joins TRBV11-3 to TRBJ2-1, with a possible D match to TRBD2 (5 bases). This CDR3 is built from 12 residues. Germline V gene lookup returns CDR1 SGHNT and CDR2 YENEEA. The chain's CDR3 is CGSSLVGVEQFI. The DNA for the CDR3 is TGTGGCAGCAGCTTAGTGGGAGTTGAGCAGTTCATC.

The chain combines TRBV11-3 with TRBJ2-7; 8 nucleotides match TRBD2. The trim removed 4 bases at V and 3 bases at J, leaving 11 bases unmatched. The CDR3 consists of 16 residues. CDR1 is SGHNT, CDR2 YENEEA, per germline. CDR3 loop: CASSSPERGGLYEQYF. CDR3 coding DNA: TGTGCCAGCAGCTCGCCTGAACGCGGGGGGCTCTACGAGCAGTACTTC.

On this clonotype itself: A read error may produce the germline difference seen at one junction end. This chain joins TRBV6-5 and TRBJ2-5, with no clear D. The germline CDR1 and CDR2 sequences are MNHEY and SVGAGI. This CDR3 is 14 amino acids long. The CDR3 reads CASRPPGSQGTQYF. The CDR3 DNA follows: TGTGCCAGCAGACCCCCGGGCTCCCAAGGGACCCAGTACTTC.

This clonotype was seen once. CDR3 sequence: CSATDGGSSYEQYF. The CDR3 coding sequence is TGCAGTGCTACCGATGGAGGCAGCTCCTACGAGCAGTACTTC. The chain carries TRBV20-1 and TRBJ2-7, with D perhaps TRBD2 (5 bases). Trimming pared 4 bases from V and 0 bases from J, leaving 13 bases between. CDR1 is DFQATT and CDR2 is SNEGSKA in the germline V gene (reference sequence). The CDR3 covers 14 residues.

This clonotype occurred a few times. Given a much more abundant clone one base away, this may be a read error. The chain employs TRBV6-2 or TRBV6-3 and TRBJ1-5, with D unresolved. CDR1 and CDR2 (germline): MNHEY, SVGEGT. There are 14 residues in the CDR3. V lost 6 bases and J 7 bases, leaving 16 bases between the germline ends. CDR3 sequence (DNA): TGTGCCAGCAGCCTACCCGGGAACGGACAGCCCCAGCATTTT. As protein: CASSLPGNGQPQHF.

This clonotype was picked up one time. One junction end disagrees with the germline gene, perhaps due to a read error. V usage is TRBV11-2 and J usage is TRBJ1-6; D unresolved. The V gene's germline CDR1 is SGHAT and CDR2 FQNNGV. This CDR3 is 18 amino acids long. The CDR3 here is CASSLSPVGLVGGSPLHF. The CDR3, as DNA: TGTGCTAGCAGCTTATCCCCCGTCGGCTTGGTGGGTGGCTCACCCCTCCACTTT.